This TCR beta chain was recovered during a study of T cells after yellow fever vaccination. Overall study results and limits: When the response was secondary, it was weaker but reached its peak faster, day 5 versus 15. Sorted repertoires could include abundant contaminating clonotypes from bulk cells.

TCRdb reprocessed the 5' RACE reads with MiXCR, giving one entry per CDR3 protein. The sample carries 60,000 to 95,000 distinct CDR3 sequences, more than 5.5% recorded once. Note on this clonotype: The antigen is unknown.

The germline CDR1 and CDR2 sequences are SEHNR and FQNEAQ (reference sequence). The ends were cut back, 2 bases at V and 8 bases at J, with 15 bases in the middle. CDR3 size: 14 residues. This material consisted of CD8+ T cells sorted from PBMCs, taken around 10 days after the first yellow fever vaccination. The sequence was obtained from a man aged 18 to 29 who received the YFV17D yellow fever vaccine. The chain couples TRBV7-9 to TRBJ1-2; D ambiguous. The CDR3 DNA sequence: TGTGCCAGCAGCTTAAGGCCCTTCGGAATAGGCTACACCTTC. This translates into CASSLRPFGIGYTF. The whole variable domain, filled in from reference TRBV7-9 and TRBJ1-2, reads DTGVSQNPRHKITKRGQNVTFRCDPISEHNRLYWYRQTLGQGPEFLTYFQNEAQLEKSRLLSDRFSAERPKGSFSTLEIQRTEQGDSAMYLCASSLRPFGIGYTFGSGTRLTVV.